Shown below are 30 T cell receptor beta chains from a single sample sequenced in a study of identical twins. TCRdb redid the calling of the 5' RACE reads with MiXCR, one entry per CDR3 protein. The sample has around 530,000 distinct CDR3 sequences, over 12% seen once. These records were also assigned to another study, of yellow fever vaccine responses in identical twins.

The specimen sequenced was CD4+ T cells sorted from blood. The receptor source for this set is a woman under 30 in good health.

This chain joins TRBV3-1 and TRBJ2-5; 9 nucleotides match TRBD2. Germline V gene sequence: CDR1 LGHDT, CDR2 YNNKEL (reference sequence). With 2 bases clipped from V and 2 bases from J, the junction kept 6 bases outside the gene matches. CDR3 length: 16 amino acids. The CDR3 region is CASSQKASGNQETQYF. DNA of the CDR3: TGTGCCAGCAGCCAAAAGGCTAGCGGGAATCAAGAGACCCAGTACTTC.

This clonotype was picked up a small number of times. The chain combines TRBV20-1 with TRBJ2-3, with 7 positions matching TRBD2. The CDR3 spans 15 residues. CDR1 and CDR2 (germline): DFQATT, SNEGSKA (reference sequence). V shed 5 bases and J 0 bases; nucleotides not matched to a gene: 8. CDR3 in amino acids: CSAYKSGVSTDTQYF. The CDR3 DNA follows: TGCAGTGCTTATAAAAGCGGGGTTAGCACAGATACGCAGTATTTT.

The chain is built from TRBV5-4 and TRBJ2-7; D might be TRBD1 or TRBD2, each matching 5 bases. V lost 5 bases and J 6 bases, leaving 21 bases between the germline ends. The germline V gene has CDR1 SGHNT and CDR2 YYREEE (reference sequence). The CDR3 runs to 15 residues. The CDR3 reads CASRLFGTEAGEQYF. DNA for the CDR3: TGTGCCAGCAGGTTGTTTGGGACGGAGGCGGGCGAGCAGTACTTC.

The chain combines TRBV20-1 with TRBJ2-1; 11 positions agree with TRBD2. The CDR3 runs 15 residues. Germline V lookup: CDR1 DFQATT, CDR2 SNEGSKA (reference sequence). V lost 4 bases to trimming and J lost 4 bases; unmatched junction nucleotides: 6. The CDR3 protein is CSATTSGSLYNEQFF. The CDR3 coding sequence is TGCAGTGCTACAACTAGCGGGAGTCTATACAATGAGCAGTTCTTC.

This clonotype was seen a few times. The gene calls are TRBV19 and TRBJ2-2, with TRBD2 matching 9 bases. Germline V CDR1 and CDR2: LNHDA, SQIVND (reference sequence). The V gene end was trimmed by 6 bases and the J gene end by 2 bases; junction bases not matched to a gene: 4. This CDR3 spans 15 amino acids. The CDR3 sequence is CASSKAGGNTGELFF. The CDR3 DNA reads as TGTGCCAGTAGCAAAGCGGGGGGAAACACCGGGGAGCTGTTTTTT.

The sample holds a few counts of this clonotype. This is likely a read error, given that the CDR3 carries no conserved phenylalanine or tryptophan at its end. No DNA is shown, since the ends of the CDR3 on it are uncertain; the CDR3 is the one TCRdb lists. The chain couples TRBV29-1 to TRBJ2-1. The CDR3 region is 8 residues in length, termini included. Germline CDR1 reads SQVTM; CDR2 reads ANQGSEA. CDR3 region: CSVELGSA.

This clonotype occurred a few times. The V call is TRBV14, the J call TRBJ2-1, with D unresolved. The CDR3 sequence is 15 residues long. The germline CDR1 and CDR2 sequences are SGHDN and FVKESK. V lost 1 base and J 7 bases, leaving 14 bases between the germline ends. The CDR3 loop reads CASSQGTTQSNEQFF. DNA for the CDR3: TGTGCCAGCAGCCAAGGCACAACCCAGTCTAATGAGCAGTTCTTC.

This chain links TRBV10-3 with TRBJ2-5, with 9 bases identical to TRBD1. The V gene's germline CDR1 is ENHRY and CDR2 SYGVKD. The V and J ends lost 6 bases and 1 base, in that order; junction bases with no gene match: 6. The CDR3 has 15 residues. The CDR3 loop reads CAIRGDRVAQETQYF. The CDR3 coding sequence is TGTGCCATCAGGGGGGACAGGGTGGCCCAAGAGACCCAGTACTTC.

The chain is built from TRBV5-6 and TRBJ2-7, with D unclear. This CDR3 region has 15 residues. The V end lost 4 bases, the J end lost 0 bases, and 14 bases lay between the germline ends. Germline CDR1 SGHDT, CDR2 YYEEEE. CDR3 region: CASSQEFISSYEQYV. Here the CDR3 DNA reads TGTGCCAGCAGCCAAGAATTCATAAGCTCCTACGAGCAGTACGTC.

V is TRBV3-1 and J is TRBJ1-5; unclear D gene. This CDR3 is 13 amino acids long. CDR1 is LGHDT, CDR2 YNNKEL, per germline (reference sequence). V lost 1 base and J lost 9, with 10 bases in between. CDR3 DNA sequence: TGTGCCAGCAGCCAAGGTCGAGTCAGGCCCCAGCATTTT. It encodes CASSQGRVRPQHF.

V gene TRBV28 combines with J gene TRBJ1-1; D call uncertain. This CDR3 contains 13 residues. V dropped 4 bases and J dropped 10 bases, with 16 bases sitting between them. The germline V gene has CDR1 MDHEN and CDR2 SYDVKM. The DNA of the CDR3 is TGTGCCAGCAGTTCGCTTGAGGGCCGGGGAGCTTTCTTT. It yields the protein CASSSLEGRGAFF. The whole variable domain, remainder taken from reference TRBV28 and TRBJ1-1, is DVKVTQSSRYLVKRTGEKVFLECVQDMDHENMFWYRQDPGLGLRLIYFSYDVKMKEKGDIPEGYSVSREKKERFSLILESASTNQTSMYLCASSSLEGRGAFFGQGTRLTVV.

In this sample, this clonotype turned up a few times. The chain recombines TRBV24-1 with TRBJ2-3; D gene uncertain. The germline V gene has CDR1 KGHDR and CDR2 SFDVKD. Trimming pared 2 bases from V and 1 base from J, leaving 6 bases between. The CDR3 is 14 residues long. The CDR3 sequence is CATSDYRRTDTQYF. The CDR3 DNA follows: TGTGCCACCAGTGATTACCGGCGCACAGATACGCAGTATTTT.

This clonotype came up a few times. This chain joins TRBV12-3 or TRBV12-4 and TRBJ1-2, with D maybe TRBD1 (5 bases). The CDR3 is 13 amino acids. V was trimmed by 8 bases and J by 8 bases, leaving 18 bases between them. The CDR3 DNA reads TGTGCCAGCCACCAACAGGAAACTATCGGCTACACCTTC. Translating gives CASHQQETIGYTF.

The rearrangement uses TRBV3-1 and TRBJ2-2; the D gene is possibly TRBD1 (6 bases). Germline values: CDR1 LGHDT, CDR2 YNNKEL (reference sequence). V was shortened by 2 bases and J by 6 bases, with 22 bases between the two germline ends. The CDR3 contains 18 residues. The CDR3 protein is CASSQQGWGEVSAGELFF. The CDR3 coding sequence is TGTGCCAGCAGCCAACAGGGGTGGGGAGAGGTCAGTGCCGGGGAGCTGTTTTTT.

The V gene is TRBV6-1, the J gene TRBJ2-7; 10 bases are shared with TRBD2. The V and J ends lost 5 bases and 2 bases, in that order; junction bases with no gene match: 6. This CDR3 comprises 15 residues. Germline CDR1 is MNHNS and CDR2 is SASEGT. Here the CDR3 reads CASSTASGSAYEQYF. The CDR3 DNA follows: TGTGCCAGCAGTACGGCTAGCGGGAGCGCCTACGAGCAGTACTTC.

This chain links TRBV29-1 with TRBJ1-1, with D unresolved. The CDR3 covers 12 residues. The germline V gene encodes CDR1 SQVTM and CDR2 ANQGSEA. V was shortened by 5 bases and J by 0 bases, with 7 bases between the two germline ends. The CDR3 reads CSVTAMNTEAFF. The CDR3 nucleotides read TGCAGCGTTACCGCGATGAACACTGAAGCTTTCTTT.

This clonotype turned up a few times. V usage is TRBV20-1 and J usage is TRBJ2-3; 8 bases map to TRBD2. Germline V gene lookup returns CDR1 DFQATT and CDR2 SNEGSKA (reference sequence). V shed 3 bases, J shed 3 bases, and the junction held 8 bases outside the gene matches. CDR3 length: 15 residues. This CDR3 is CSASHPGRATDTQYF. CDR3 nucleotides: TGCAGTGCTAGTCATCCCGGGAGGGCAACAGATACGCAGTATTTT.

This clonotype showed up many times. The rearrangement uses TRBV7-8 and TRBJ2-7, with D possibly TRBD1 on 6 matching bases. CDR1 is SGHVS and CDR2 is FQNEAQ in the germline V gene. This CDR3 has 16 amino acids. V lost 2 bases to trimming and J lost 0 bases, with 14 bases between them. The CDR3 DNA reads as TGTGCCAGCAGCTTATATGGACAGTACCGCTCCTACGAGCAGTACGTC. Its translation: CASSLYGQYRSYEQYV.

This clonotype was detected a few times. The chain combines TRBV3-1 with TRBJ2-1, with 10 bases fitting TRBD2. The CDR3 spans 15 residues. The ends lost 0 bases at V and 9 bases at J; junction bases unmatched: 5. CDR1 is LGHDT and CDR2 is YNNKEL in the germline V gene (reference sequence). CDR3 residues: CASSQEAGGHSEQFF. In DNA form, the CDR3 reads TGTGCCAGCAGCCAAGAAGCGGGGGGGCATTCTGAGCAGTTCTTC.

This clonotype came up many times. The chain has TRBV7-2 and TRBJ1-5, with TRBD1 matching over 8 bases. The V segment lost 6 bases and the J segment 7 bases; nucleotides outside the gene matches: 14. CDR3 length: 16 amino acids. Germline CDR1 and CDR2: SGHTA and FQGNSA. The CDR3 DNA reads TGTGCCAGCAGTCAGCACAAACAGGGGGTGGGGCAGCCCCAGCATTTT. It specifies CASSQHKQGVGQPQHF.

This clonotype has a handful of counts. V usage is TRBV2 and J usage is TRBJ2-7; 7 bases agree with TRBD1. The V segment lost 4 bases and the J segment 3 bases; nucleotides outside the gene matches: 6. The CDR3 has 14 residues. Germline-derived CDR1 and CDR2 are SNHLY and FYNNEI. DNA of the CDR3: TGTGCCAGCAGTGGCAGTAGGACAGGCTACGAGCAGTACGTC. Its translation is CASSGSRTGYEQYV.

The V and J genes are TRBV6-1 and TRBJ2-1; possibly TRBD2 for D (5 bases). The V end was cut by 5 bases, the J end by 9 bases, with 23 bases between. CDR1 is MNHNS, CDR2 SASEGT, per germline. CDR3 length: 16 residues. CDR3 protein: CASSPTPWTADGEQFF. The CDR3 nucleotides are TGTGCCAGCAGTCCGACCCCTTGGACTGCCGACGGTGAGCAGTTCTTC.

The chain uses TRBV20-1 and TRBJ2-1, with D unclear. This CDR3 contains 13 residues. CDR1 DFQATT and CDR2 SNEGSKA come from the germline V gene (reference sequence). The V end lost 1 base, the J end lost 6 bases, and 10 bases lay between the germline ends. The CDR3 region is CSARVPGSNEQFF. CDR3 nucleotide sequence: TGCAGTGCTAGAGTACCCGGGTCCAATGAGCAGTTCTTC.

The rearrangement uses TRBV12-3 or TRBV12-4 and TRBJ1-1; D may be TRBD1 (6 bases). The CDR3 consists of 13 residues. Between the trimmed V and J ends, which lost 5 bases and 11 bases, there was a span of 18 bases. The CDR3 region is CASSTPTGLRAFF. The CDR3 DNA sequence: TGTGCCAGCAGTACTCCGACAGGCCTCCGCGCTTTCTTT.

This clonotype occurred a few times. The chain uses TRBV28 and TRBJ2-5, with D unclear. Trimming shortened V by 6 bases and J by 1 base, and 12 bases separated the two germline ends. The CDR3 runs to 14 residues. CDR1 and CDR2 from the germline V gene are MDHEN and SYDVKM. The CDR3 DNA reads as TGTGCCAGCAGGTCAGTGGGCATCCAAGAGACCCAGTACTTC. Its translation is CASRSVGIQETQYF. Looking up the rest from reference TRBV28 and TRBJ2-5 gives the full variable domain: DVKVTQSSRYLVKRTGEKVFLECVQDMDHENMFWYRQDPGLGLRLIYFSYDVKMKEKGDIPEGYSVSREKKERFSLILESASTNQTSMYLCASRSVGIQETQYFGPGTRLLVL.

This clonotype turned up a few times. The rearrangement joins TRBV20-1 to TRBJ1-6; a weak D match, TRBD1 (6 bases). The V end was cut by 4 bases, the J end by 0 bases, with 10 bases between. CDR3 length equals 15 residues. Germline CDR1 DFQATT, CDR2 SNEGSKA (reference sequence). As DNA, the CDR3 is TGCAGTGCTACGGACAGCCGCTCCTATAATTCACCCCTCCACTTT. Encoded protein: CSATDSRSYNSPLHF.

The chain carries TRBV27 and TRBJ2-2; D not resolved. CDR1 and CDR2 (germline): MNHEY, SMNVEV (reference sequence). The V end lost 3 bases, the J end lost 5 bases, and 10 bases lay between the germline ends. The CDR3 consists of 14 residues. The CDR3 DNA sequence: TGTGCCAGCAGTTTTTACAAGGCAACCGGGGAGCTGTTTTTT. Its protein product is CASSFYKATGELFF.

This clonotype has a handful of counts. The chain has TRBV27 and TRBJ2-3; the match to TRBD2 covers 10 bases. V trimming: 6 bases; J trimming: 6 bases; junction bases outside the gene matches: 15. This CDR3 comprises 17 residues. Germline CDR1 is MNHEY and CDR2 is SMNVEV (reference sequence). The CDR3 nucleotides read TGTGCCAGCAGCCCCACAGGTACTAGCGGGACCGGGGATACGCAGTATTTT. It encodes CASSPTGTSGTGDTQYF.

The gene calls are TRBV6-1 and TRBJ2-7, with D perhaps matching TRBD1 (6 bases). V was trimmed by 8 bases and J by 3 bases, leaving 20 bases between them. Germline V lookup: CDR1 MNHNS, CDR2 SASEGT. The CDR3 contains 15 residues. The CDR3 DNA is TGTGCCAGCGCGCCCCAGATAACAGGGCACTACGAGCAGTACGTC. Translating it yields CASAPQITGHYEQYV.

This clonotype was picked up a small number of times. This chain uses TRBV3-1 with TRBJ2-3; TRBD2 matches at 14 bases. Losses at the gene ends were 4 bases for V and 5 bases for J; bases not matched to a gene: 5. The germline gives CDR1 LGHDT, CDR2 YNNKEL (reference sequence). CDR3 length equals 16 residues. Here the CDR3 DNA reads TGTGCCAGCAGCCCGACAGGGACTAGCGGGAGAGATACGCAGTATTTT. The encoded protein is CASSPTGTSGRDTQYF.